The T cell receptor (beta chain) under discussion was sequenced for a study of blood T cell repertoires in COVID-19. Assay used: immunoSEQ multiplex PCR; TCRdb lists only in-frame clones, some missing. Of over 85,000 clones in the sample, 75% to 90% were seen once. After removal of 4 bases from V and 1 base from J, the junction contained 12 bases not matched to a gene. This CDR3 comprises 18 residues. Germline assignment: CDR1 SGHRS and CDR2 YFSETQ. The sample was peripheral blood. The TCR was taken from a male donor with acute or convalescent COVID-19. The chain carries TRBV5-1 and TRBJ2-1; 9 nucleotides agree with TRBD1. Here the CDR3 DNA reads TGCGCCAGCAGCCCCGAACCGTCCGGGACAGGGTCCTACAATGAGCAGTTCTTC. Translated, it gives CASSPEPSGTGSYNEQFF.